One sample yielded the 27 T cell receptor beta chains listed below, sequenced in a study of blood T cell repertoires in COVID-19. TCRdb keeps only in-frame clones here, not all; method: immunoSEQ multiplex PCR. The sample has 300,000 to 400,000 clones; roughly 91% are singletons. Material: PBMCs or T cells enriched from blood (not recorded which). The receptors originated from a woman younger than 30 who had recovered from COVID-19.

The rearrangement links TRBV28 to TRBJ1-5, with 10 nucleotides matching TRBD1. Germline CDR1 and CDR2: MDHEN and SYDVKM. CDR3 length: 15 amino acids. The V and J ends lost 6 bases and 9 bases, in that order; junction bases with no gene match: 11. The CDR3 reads CASRSGQGGLAPQHF. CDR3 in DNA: TGTGCCAGCAGATCAGGACAGGGGGGACTTGCGCCCCAGCATTTT.

The CDR3 DNA reads TGCGCCAGCGGCACGGGGTGGCTAGAGGAAGCAGATACGCAGTATTTT. Translated, it gives CASGTGWLEEADTQYF. This chain joins TRBV5-1 and TRBJ2-3; possibly TRBD2 for D (5 bases). V gave up 7 bases and J gave up 4 bases, with 22 bases separating them. The CDR3 has 16 residues. Germline V gene sequence: CDR1 SGHRS, CDR2 YFSETQ.

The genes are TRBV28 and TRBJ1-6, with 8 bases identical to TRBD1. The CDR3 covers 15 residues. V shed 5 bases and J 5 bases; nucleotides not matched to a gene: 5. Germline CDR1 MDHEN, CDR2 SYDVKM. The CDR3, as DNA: TGTGCCAGCAGTGCCCCGGACAGGGATAATTCACCCCTCCACTTT. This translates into CASSAPDRDNSPLHF.

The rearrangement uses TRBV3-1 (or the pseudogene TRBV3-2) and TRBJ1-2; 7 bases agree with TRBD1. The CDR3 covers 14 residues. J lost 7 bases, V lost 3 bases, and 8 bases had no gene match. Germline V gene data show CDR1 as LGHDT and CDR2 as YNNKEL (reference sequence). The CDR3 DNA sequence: TGTGCCAGCAGCCAGGGGGCCAAGGGGGCTGGCTACACCTTC. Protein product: CASSQGAKGAGYTF.

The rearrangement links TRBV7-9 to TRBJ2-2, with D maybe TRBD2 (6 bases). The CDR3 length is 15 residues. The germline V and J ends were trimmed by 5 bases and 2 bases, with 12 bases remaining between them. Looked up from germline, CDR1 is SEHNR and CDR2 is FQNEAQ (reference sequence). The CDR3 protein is CASSPGGINTGELFF. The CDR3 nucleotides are TGTGCCAGCAGCCCCGGGGGTATTAACACCGGGGAGCTGTTTTTT.

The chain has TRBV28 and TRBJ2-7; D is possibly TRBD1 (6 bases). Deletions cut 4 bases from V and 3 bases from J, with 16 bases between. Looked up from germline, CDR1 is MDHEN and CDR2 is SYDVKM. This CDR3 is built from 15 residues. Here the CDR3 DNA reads TGTGCCAGCAGTTCGAACCCGGACAGAGGCTACGAGCAGTACTTC. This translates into CASSSNPDRGYEQYF.

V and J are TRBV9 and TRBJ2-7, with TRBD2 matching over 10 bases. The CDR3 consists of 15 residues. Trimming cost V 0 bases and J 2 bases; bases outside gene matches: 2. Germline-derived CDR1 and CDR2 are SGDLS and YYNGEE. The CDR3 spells CASSVALAGAYEQYF. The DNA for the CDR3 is TGTGCCAGCAGCGTAGCGCTAGCGGGGGCCTACGAGCAGTACTTC.

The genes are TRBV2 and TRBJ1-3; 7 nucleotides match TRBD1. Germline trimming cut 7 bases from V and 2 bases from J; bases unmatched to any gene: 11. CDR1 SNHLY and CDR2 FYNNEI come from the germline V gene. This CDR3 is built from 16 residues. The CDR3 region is CASTRGISVTGNTIYF. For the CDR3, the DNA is TGTGCCAGCACCAGGGGGATTTCGGTTACTGGAAACACCATATATTTT.

CDR3 bases: TGTGCCACCTCACAGACTAGCGGGGGACCCTTGGGCGAGCAGTACTTC. Protein: CATSQTSGGPLGEQYF. The chain joins TRBV27 to TRBJ2-7, with 12 bases fitting TRBD2. Germline CDR1 MNHEY, CDR2 SMNVEV (reference sequence). The CDR3 length is 16 residues. The V segment lost 10 bases and the J segment 6 bases; nucleotides outside the gene matches: 16.

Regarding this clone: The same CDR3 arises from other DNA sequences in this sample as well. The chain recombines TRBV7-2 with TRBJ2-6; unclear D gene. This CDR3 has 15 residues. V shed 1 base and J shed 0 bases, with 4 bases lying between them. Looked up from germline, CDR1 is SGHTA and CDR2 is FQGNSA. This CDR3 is CASSLGGSGANVLTF. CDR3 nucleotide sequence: TGTGCCAGCAGCTTAGGAGGCTCTGGGGCCAACGTCCTGACTTTC.

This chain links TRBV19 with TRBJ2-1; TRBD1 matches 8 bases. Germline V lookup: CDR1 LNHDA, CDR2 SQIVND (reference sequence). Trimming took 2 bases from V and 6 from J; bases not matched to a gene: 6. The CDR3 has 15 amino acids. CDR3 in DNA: TGTGCCAGTAGTATAACTGGACAGGGTCTCAATGAGCAGTTCTTC. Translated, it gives CASSITGQGLNEQFF.

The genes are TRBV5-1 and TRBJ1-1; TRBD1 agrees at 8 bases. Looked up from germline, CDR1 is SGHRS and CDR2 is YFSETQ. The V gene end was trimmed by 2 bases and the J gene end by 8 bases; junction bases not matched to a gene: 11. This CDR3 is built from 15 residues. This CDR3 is CASSFPDRANTEAFF. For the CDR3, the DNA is TGCGCCAGCAGCTTCCCGGACAGGGCCAATACCGAAGCTTTCTTT.

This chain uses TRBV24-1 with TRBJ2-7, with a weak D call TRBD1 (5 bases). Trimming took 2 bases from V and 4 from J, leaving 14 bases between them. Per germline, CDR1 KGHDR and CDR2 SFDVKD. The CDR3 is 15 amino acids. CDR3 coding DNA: TGTGCCACCAGTGATTCTAGGACATCTCCTTACGAGCAGTACTTC. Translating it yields CATSDSRTSPYEQYF.

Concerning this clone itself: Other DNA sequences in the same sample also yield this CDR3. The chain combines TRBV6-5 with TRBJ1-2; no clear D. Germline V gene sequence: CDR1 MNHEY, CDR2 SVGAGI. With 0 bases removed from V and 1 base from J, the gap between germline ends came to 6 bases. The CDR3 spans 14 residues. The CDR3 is CASSYSSGNYGYTF. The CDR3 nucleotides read TGTGCCAGCAGTTACTCGTCAGGTAACTATGGCTACACCTTC.

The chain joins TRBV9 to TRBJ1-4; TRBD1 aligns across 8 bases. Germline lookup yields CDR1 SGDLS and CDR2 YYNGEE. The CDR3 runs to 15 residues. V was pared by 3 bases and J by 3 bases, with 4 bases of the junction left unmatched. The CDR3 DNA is TGTGCCAGCAGCGCAGGGGGCATGGCTAATGAAAAACTGTTTTTT. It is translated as CASSAGGMANEKLFF.

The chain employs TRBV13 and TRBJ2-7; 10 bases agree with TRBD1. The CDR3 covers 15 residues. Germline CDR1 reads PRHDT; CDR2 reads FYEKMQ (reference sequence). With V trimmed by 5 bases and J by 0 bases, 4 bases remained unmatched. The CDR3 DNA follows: TGTGCCAGCAGCCTGGGGACAGGGGCCTCCTACGAGCAGTACTTC. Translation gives CASSLGTGASYEQYF.

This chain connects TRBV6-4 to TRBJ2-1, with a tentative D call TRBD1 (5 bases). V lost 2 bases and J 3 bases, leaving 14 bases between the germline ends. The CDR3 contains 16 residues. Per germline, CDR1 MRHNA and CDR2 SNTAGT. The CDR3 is CASSDGWAGHYNEQFF. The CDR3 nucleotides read TGTGCCAGCAGTGACGGGTGGGCAGGACACTACAATGAGCAGTTCTTC.

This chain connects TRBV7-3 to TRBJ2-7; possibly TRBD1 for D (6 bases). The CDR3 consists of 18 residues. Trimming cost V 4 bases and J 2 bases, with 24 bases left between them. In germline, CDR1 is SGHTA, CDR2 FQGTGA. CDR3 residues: CASSSLGREVEGAYEQYF. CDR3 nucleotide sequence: TGTGCCAGCAGCTCACTTGGCAGGGAAGTTGAGGGGGCCTACGAGCAGTACTTC.

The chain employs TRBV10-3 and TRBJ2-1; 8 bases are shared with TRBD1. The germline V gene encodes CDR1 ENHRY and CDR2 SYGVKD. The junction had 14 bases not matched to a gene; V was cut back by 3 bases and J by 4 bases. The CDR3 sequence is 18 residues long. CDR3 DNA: TGTGCCATCAGTGAAAACCGAGGGCCCCGGGACAGGTACAATGAGCAGTTCTTC. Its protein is CAISENRGPRDRYNEQFF.

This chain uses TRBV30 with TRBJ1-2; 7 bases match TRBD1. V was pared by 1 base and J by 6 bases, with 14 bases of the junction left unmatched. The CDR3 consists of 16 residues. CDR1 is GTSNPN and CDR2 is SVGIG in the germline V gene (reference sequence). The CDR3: CAWSGSPGTAVDGYTF. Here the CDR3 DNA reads TGTGCCTGGAGTGGCAGTCCCGGGACAGCGGTTGATGGCTACACCTTC.

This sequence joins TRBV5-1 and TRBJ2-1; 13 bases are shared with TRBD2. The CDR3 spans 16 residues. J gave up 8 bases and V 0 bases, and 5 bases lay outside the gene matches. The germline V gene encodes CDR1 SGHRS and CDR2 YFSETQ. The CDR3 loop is CASSLEGTSGVDEQFF. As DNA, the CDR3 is TGCGCCAGCAGCTTGGAAGGGACTAGCGGGGTGGATGAGCAGTTCTTC.

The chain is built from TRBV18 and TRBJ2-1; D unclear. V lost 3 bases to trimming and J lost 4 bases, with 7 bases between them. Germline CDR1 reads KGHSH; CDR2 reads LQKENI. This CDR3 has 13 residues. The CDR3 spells CASSPVSYNEQFF. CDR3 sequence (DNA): TGTGCCAGCTCACCCGTGAGTTACAATGAGCAGTTCTTC.

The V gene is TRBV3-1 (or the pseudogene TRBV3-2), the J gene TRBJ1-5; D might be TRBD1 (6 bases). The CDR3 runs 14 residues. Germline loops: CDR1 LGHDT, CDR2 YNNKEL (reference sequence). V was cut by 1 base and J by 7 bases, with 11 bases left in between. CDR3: CASSQAGVRQPQHF. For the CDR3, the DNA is TGTGCCAGCAGCCAAGCAGGGGTAAGGCAGCCCCAGCATTTT.

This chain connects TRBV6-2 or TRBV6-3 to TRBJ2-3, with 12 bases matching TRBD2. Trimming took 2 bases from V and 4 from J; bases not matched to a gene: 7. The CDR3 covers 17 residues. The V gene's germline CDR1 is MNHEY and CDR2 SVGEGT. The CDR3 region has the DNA TGTGCCAGCAGTTACAGCCCTAGCGGGGGGGCCTCAGATACGCAGTATTTT. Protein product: CASSYSPSGGASDTQYF.

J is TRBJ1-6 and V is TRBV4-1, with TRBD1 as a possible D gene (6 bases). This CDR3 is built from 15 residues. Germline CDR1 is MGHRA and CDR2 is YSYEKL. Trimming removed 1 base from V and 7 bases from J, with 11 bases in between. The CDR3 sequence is CASSQVIQGNSPLHF. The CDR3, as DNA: TGCGCCAGCAGCCAAGTAATACAGGGAAATTCACCCCTCCACTTT.

CDR3 sequence: CASSYPTGVAEAFF. Written as DNA, the CDR3 is TGTGCCAGCAGTTATCCGACAGGGGTAGCTGAAGCTTTCTTT. V and J are TRBV6-6 and TRBJ1-1; the match to TRBD1 covers 8 bases. The CDR3 has 14 amino acids. Germline V CDR1 and CDR2: MNHNY, SVGAGI (reference sequence). The V and J ends lost 3 bases and 6 bases, in that order; junction bases with no gene match: 6.

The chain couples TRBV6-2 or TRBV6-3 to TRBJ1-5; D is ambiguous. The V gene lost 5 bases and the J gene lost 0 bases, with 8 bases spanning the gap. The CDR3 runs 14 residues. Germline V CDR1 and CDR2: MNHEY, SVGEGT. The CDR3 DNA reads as TGTGCCAGCAGTCCCCCGTATAGCAATCAGCCCCAGCATTTT. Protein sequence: CASSPPYSNQPQHF.